This T cell receptor (beta chain) was sequenced in a study of cytomegalovirus exposure and HLA in healthy donors. Vbeta (60) and Jbeta (13) primers were used in the PCR. Assay: immunoSEQ multiplex PCR; the TCRdb copy retains only in-frame clones and omits some. The sample comprises some 100,000 clones, about 72% of which are singletons, and roughly 15% rests with the top ten. The CDR3 has 13 residues. Germline V lookup: CDR1 WNHNN, CDR2 SYGVQD (reference sequence). V gave up 8 bases and J gave up 5 bases, with 15 bases separating them. Material: PBMCs. The sequence came from a man aged 50-60 years in good health and CMV-seropositive. The V gene is TRBV10-1, the J gene TRBJ2-5; D is possibly TRBD2 (7 bases). The CDR3 sequence is CASRRGATETQYF. The CDR3 nucleotides are TGCGCCAGCCGCCGGGGGGCAACGGAGACCCAGTACTTC.